These T cell receptor beta chains were read from a single sample in a study of cytomegalovirus exposure and HLA in healthy donors. The assay was immunoSEQ multiplex PCR, and TCRdb's table has in-frame clones only and misses some. The data hold 95,000 to 150,000 clones, with 80% observed a single time. Sequencing was carried out using PBMCs. The receptors originated from a man between 25 and 39 years old in good health and CMV-seropositive. Both conserved end residues are part of each CDR3. A D gene is named only where the DNA matches it firmly. Expanded clones get a size class; other rows say once, few or many, or leave the size out.

>TRBD1|TRBJ1-2|NA|TRBV6-1
CASSATWTGVVYGYTF
TGTGCCAGCAGTGCCACCTGGACAGGGGTGGTCTATGGCTACACCTTC
>NA|TRBJ1-2|NA|TRBV4-2
CASSLGTPGSYGYTF
TGTGCCAGCAGCCTGGGGACTCCCGGGAGCTATGGCTACACCTTC
>TRBD1|TRBJ1-2|NA|TRBV19
CASSRGTGNYGYTF
TGTGCCAGTAGCAGAGGGACAGGGAACTATGGCTACACCTTC
>TRBD1|TRBJ1-4|NA|TRBV29-1
CSVLGQGGPNEKLFF
TGCAGCGTTCTGGGACAGGGAGGACCTAATGAAAAACTGTTTTTT
>NA|TRBJ2-3|NA|TRBV9
CASTGGSTDTQYF
TGTGCCAGCACCGGTGGTAGCACAGATACGCAGTATTTT
>NA|TRBJ1-6|NA|TRBV27
CASSSGRGNSPLHF
TGTGCCAGCAGTTCGGGACGGGGGAATTCACCCCTCCACTTT
>NA|TRBJ2-3|NA|TRBV5-1
CASSSSGALVTDTQYF
TGCGCCAGCAGCTCGTCAGGGGCGTTGGTGACAGATACGCAGTATTTT
>NA|TRBJ2-2|NA|TRBV2
CASSDGTPGTGELFF
TGTGCCAGCAGTGACGGGACACCGGGCACCGGGGAGCTGTTTTTT
>TRBD1|TRBJ1-5|NA|TRBV9
CASSVGQGAPLVAQHF
TGTGCCAGCAGCGTGGGACAGGGGGCCCCATTGGTAGCCCAGCATTTT
>NA|TRBJ1-2|NA|TRBV7-8
CASSPRAGRYTF
TGTGCCAGCAGCCCGCGGGCGGGACGGTATACCTTC
>NA|TRBJ2-4|NA|TRBV6-1
CASSEDQKNIQYF
TGTGCCAGCAGTGAAGACCAGAAAAACATTCAGTACTTC
>NA|TRBJ2-2|NA|TRBV6-5
CASSYSVAANTGELFF
TGTGCCAGCAGTTACTCGGTGGCAGCGAACACCGGGGAGCTGTTTTTT
>TRBD1|TRBJ1-2|NA|TRBV6-1
CASRTRTGEGYTF
TGTGCCAGCAGGACCCGGACAGGGGAAGGCTACACCTTC
>TRBD1|TRBJ1-5|NA|TRBV6-5
CASSATGADNQPQHF
TGTGCCAGCAGTGCGACAGGGGCCGACAATCAGCCCCAGCATTTT
>NA|TRBJ2-6|once|TRBV13
CASSRYLSGANVLTF
TGTGCCAGCAGCCGTTATCTTTCTGGGGCCAACGTCCTGACTTTC
>NA|TRBJ1-2|NA|TRBV29-1
CSVKDRFYGYTF
TGCAGCGTTAAAGACAGGTTCTATGGCTACACCTTC
>NA|TRBJ1-5|NA|TRBV4-1
CASSQGLLNQPQHF
TGCGCCAGCAGCCAGGGACTCCTCAATCAGCCCCAGCATTTT
>TRBD1|TRBJ1-2|NA|TRBV14
CASSQEGQVRGGYTF
TGTGCCAGCAGCCAAGAAGGACAGGTTCGAGGTGGCTACACCTTC
>NA|TRBJ2-1|NA|TRBV10-3
CAIKDVAGNEQFF
TGTGCCATCAAAGATGTGGCGGGCAATGAGCAGTTCTTC
>TRBD2|TRBJ2-1|NA|TRBV5-5
CASSSAQRGAYNEQFF
TGTGCCAGCAGCTCGGCGCAGCGGGGGGCCTACAATGAGCAGTTCTTC
>TRBD2|TRBJ2-4|NA|TRBV10-2
CASGTSGGAANIQYF
TGCGCCAGCGGGACTAGCGGGGGGGCCGCAAACATTCAGTACTTC
>NA|TRBJ2-7|NA|TRBV12-5
CASASGRGYEQYF
TGTGCTAGTGCCTCGGGCCGCGGGTACGAGCAGTACTTC
>TRBD1|TRBJ1-5|NA|TRBV7-2
CASSLQGASGQPQHF
TGTGCCAGCAGCCTTCAGGGGGCCTCCGGTCAGCCCCAGCATTTT
>NA|TRBJ1-3|NA|TRBV14
CASSQWGSSGNTIYF
TGTGCCAGCAGCCAATGGGGCAGCTCTGGAAACACCATATATTTT
>TRBD2|TRBJ2-1|NA|TRBV2
CASSEVAGDPYNEQFF
TGTGCCAGCAGTGAAGTAGCGGGGGACCCTTACAATGAGCAGTTCTTC
>NA|TRBJ1-4|NA|TRBV19
CASSSAGAKDEKLFF
TGTGCCAGTAGTTCTGCAGGGGCGAAGGATGAAAAACTGTTTTTT
>TRBD1|TRBJ1-2|NA|TRBV19
CASSTPGQGSAYGYTF
TGTGCCAGTAGTACTCCGGGACAGGGGTCTGCCTATGGCTACACCTTC
>NA|TRBJ2-7|NA|TRBV6-1
CASSTTGTYEQYF
TGTGCCAGCAGTACCACAGGGACCTACGAGCAGTACTTC
>NA|TRBJ2-1|NA|TRBV12-5
CASGPKPGNEQFF
TGTGCTAGTGGGCCTAAGCCCGGCAATGAGCAGTTCTTC
>NA|TRBJ2-3|NA|TRBV11-3
CASSFSRSGFDSDTQYF
TGTGCCAGCAGCTTTTCCCGGTCAGGGTTTGACTCAGATACGCAGTATTTT
>NA|TRBJ2-5|NA|TRBV15
CATSRLPTGYQETQYF
TGTGCCACCAGCAGACTTCCCACAGGGTACCAAGAGACCCAGTACTTC
>NA|TRBJ2-1|NA|TRBV12-5
CASGLVGGGNEQFF
TGTGCTAGTGGTTTGGTAGGGGGGGGCAATGAGCAGTTCTTC
>NA|TRBJ1-5|NA|TRBV27
CASSLSNLGPQHF
TGTGCCAGCAGTTTATCGAATCTAGGGCCCCAGCATTTT
>TRBD1|TRBJ1-5|once|TRBV10-3
CAISEGQGFKPQHF
TGTGCCATCAGTGAGGGACAGGGGTTTAAGCCCCAGCATTTT
>NA|TRBJ1-2|NA|TRBV10-2
CASSESLKHYGYTF
TGCGCCAGCAGTGAGTCTTTGAAACATTATGGCTACACCTTC
>NA|TRBJ1-2|NA|TRBV4-1
CASSQEEGFSSGYTF
TGCGCCAGCAGCCAAGAGGAGGGTTTCAGCAGCGGCTACACCTTC